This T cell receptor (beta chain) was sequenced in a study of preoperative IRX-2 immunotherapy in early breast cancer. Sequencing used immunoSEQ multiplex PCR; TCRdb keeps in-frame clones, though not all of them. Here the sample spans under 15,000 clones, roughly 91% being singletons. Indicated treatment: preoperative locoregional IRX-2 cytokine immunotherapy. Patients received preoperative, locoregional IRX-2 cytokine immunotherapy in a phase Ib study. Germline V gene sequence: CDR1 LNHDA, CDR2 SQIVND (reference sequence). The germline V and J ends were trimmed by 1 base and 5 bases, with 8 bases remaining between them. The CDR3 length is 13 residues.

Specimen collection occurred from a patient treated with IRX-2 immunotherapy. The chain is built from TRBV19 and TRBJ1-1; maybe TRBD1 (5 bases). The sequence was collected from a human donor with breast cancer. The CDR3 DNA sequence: TGTGCCAGTAGTATAGGGGGCGGGACTGAAGCTTTCTTT. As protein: CASSIGGGTEAFF.